The 23 T cell receptor beta chains presented below share a single source sample, sequenced in a study of T cell repertoires in cytomegalovirus infection. Via MiXCR, TCRdb re-called the reads, giving one row per CDR3 protein. The sample records some 400,000 distinct CDR3 sequences, roughly a third being singletons. The specimen sequenced was PBMCs. Receptors were obtained from a human donor in good health (CMV status not recorded). Some clones in this sample may be carry-over from other donors' samples.

The chain employs TRBV6-2 or TRBV6-3 and TRBJ1-5, with 7 nucleotides matching TRBD1. Per the germline V gene, CDR1 is MNHEY and CDR2 is SVGEGT. The CDR3 spans 14 residues. The V and J ends lost 8 bases and 4 bases, in that order; junction bases with no gene match: 8. The CDR3: CASDETGVNQPQHF. CDR3 in DNA: TGTGCCAGCGATGAAACAGGGGTAAATCAGCCCCAGCATTTT.

This clonotype was detected a few times. The chain recombines TRBV5-6 with TRBJ2-1; 10 positions agree with TRBD2. Unmatched junction bases numbered 8, after V lost 2 bases and J lost 3 bases. Germline CDR1 reads SGHDT; CDR2 reads YYEEEE. This CDR3 is built from 17 residues. CDR3 bases: TGTGCCAGCAGCTTTTTCCTAGCGGGGGCCGTCTACAATGAGCAGTTCTTC. Translating gives CASSFFLAGAVYNEQFF.

The genes are TRBV6-5 and TRBJ2-7; D is uncertain. Germline CDR1 reads MNHEY; CDR2 reads SVGAGI. The CDR3 contains 14 residues. Between the trimmed V and J ends, which lost 3 bases and 0 bases, there was a span of 9 bases. DNA of the CDR3: TGTGCCAGCAGTTATTTCGAGAGCTCCTACGAGCAGTACTTC. It yields the protein CASSYFESSYEQYF.

At least ten counts were recorded for this clonotype. The genes are TRBV12-3 or TRBV12-4 and TRBJ2-5; D uncertain. CDR3 length: 14 residues. V dropped 7 bases and J dropped 5 bases, with 17 bases sitting between them. Here the CDR3 DNA reads TGTGCCAGCAAAACGCTAGGGAAGGTGGAGACCCAGTACTTC. It yields the protein CASKTLGKVETQYF.

A few counts support this clonotype. The rearrangement links TRBV20-1 to TRBJ1-5; 9 nucleotides line up with TRBD1. V gave up 4 bases and J gave up 3 bases; unmatched junction bases: 7. The germline gives CDR1 DFQATT, CDR2 SNEGSKA (reference sequence). The CDR3 has 15 amino acids. CDR3 sequence reads: CSANTGTGNNQPQHF. The CDR3 bases are TGCAGTGCTAACACCGGGACAGGGAACAATCAGCCCCAGCATTTT.

This clonotype was recorded a few times. CDR3 bases: TGTGCCAGCAGCCTGAACAGGGTTCATAATTCACCCCTCCACTTT. Its translation: CASSLNRVHNSPLHF. This rearrangement joins TRBV14 to TRBJ1-6; tentative D call: TRBD1 (6 bases). The germline V and J ends were trimmed by 4 bases and 5 bases, with 12 bases remaining between them. The CDR3 is made up of 15 amino acids. Germline V CDR1 and CDR2: SGHDN, FVKESK.

This clonotype was counted at least ten times. The rearrangement joins TRBV6-5 to TRBJ1-5; D is unresolved. Germline V gene lookup returns CDR1 MNHEY and CDR2 SVGAGI. Trimming took 2 bases from V and 4 from J, leaving 9 bases between them. The CDR3 extends over 14 amino acids. CDR3 nucleotides: TGTGCCAGCAGTTACGGTGCCCCGAATCAGCCCCAGCATTTT. This sequence encodes CASSYGAPNQPQHF.

In this sample, this clonotype turned up many times. The chain carries TRBV28 and TRBJ2-5; no definite D call. This CDR3 has 15 residues. V was pared by 1 base and J by 5 bases, with 14 bases between. CDR1 MDHEN and CDR2 SYDVKM come from the germline V gene. The CDR3 DNA reads TGTGCCAGCAGTTTATCCTATGCACCCCGGGAGACCCAGTACTTC. This codes for CASSLSYAPRETQYF.

V and J are TRBV29-1 and TRBJ1-2; no firm D call. Deletions cut 0 bases from V and 5 bases from J, with 13 bases between. The germline V gene encodes CDR1 SQVTM and CDR2 ANQGSEA. There are 14 residues in the CDR3. The CDR3 DNA reads TGCAGCGTTGAAGATATGTGGGCAGAGTATGGCTACACCTTC. This codes for CSVEDMWAEYGYTF.

This clonotype occurred a few times. This rearrangement joins TRBV10-3 to TRBJ1-1, with 7 bases that match TRBD1. The CDR3 consists of 15 residues. Germline-derived CDR1 and CDR2 are ENHRY and SYGVKD. V dropped 3 bases and J dropped 0; count of bases not matched to a gene: 4. The CDR3 DNA reads as TGTGCCATCAGTGAAGGGGGCCCGATGAACACTGAAGCTTTCTTT. Amino acid sequence: CAISEGGPMNTEAFF.

A few counts support this clonotype. This sequence joins TRBV5-1 and TRBJ1-1, with TRBD1 matching 7 bases. J lost 0 bases, V lost 5 bases, and 10 bases had no gene match. The CDR3 consists of 16 residues. CDR1 SGHRS and CDR2 YFSETQ come from the germline V gene. CDR3 amino acids: CASSLTGWAMNTEAFF. In DNA form, the CDR3 reads TGCGCCAGCAGTTTGACAGGGTGGGCGATGAACACTGAAGCTTTCTTT.

This chain uses TRBV29-1 with TRBJ1-3; possibly TRBD1 for D (5 bases). CDR1 and CDR2 (germline): SQVTM, ANQGSEA. The CDR3 covers 12 residues. V gave up 4 bases and J gave up 4 bases, with 8 bases separating them. The CDR3 bases are TGCAGCGTTGGGGACGCGGGAAACACCATATATTTT. The encoded protein is CSVGDAGNTIYF.

This clonotype has at least ten counts. The CDR3 is CASSRHGGQGANSNTEAFF. The CDR3 DNA reads as TGCGCCAGCAGTCGACACGGAGGGCAGGGGGCTAATTCGAACACTGAAGCTTTCTTT. This sequence joins TRBV4-1 and TRBJ1-1; 8 nucleotides match TRBD1. CDR3 length: 19 residues. Germline-derived CDR1 and CDR2 are MGHRA and YSYEKL. The V and J ends lost 6 bases and 1 base, in that order; junction bases with no gene match: 19.

The chain has TRBV23-1 and TRBJ2-7; tentatively, D is TRBD2 (7 bases). TRBV23-1 has ORF status, its function being uncertain. The CDR3 is 17 residues long. The ends were cut back, 2 bases at V and 7 bases at J, with 24 bases in the middle. Here the CDR3 reads CASSQTRGASGYGEQYF. CDR3 nucleotides: TGCGCCAGCAGTCAAACCCGGGGGGCGAGCGGCTACGGGGAGCAGTACTTC.

Points on this clonotype: As the CDR3 is not closed by the conserved phenylalanine or tryptophan, this likely results from a read error. The chain combines TRBV6-8 with TRBJ1-5, with D unresolved. This CDR3 is built from 14 residues. V lost 9 bases and J lost 2, with 14 bases in between. The germline V gene has CDR1 MNHGY and CDR2 SAAAGT. The CDR3: CARIPIDRNQPQHV. The DNA of the CDR3 is TGTGCCAGAATACCAATCGATCGCAATCAGCCCCAGCATGTT.

In its sample, this clonotype was seen a few times. The chain is built from TRBV2 and TRBJ2-6, with TRBD1 identical over 9 bases. This CDR3 is 17 amino acids long. Germline V gene data show CDR1 as SNHLY and CDR2 as FYNNEI. V was pared by 7 bases and J by 0 bases, with 7 bases of the junction left unmatched. The chain's CDR3 is CASTRDRDVSGANVLTF. The CDR3 region has the DNA TGTGCCAGCACCCGGGACAGGGACGTCTCTGGGGCCAACGTCCTGACTTTC.

The rearrangement joins TRBV20-1 to TRBJ2-7; 9 bases match TRBD2. With V trimmed by 8 bases and J by 4 bases, 12 bases remained unmatched. The CDR3 sequence is 14 residues long. Germline loops: CDR1 DFQATT, CDR2 SNEGSKA (reference sequence). The CDR3: CSSTTLAGLYEQYF. As DNA, the CDR3 is TGCAGTTCTACAACGCTAGCGGGGCTATACGAGCAGTACTTC.

This clonotype was seen ten or more times. The rearrangement links TRBV7-3 to TRBJ1-2; possible D gene TRBD1, 5 bases. Trimming pared 4 bases from V and 0 bases from J, leaving 6 bases between. CDR1 and CDR2 from the germline V gene are SGHTA and FQGTGA. The CDR3 extends over 13 amino acids. The CDR3 sequence is CASSSDTNYGYTF. In nucleotides, the CDR3 is TGTGCCAGCAGCTCGGACACTAACTATGGCTACACCTTC.

CDR3 sequence: CASSLSGKGSTGELFF. CDR3 bases: TGCGCCAGCAGCTTGTCAGGGAAGGGTAGCACCGGGGAGCTGTTTTTT. The chain couples TRBV5-1 to TRBJ2-2; D is perhaps TRBD1 (5 bases). The CDR3 totals 16 residues. From germline, CDR1 is SGHRS and CDR2 YFSETQ. The V end was cut by 1 base, the J end by 4 bases, with 14 bases between. The variable domain in full, with the rest retrieved from reference TRBV5-1 and TRBJ2-2, is KAGVTQTPRYLIKTRGQQVTLSCSPISGHRSVSWYQQTPGQGLQFLFEYFSETQRNKGNFPGRFSGRQFSNSRSEMNVSTLELGDSALYLCASSLSGKGSTGELFFGEGSRLTVL.

This sequence joins TRBV20-1 and TRBJ1-5, with a possible D match to TRBD1 (5 bases). Per the germline V gene, CDR1 is DFQATT and CDR2 is SNEGSKA (reference sequence). V dropped 0 bases and J dropped 11 bases, with 23 bases sitting between them. This CDR3 region has 16 residues. In DNA, the CDR3 is TGCAGTGCTAGAGATCTTCCCGGGGCGGGTTCGTCGGCCCAGCATTTT. Protein sequence: CSARDLPGAGSSAQHF.

This chain links TRBV3-1 with TRBJ2-7; the D is unclear. This CDR3 is built from 11 residues. The V and J ends lost 0 bases and 6 bases respectively, with 3 bases between them. CDR1 and CDR2 (germline): LGHDT, YNNKEL (reference sequence). CDR3 sequence (DNA): TGTGCCAGCAGCCAAGATAGCGAGCAGTACTTC. Translated, it gives CASSQDSEQYF.

This clonotype was recorded many times. J is TRBJ2-7 and V is TRBV7-2; a weak D match, TRBD2 (6 bases). This CDR3 has 14 amino acids. V was pared by 5 bases and J by 5 bases, with 16 bases between. Germline values: CDR1 SGHTA, CDR2 FQGNSA. The CDR3 reads CASSIVPGEDEQYF. The DNA of the CDR3 is TGTGCCAGCAGCATAGTTCCGGGAGAGGACGAGCAGTACTTC.

This clonotype showed up just a few times. This chain joins TRBV12-5 and TRBJ2-1, with unresolved D. V lost 0 bases and J lost 8, with 23 bases in between. CDR1 and CDR2 from the germline V gene are LGHNT and FRNRAP. The CDR3 is made up of 18 amino acids. CDR3 protein: CASGLVRSGQARTDEQFF. The CDR3, as DNA: TGTGCTAGTGGTTTGGTACGATCCGGGCAGGCTCGAACCGATGAGCAGTTCTTC.